The clone carrying this TCR beta chain was detected only a few times. As yet, its antigen is unknown. This sample is part of a study of sequential checkpoint blockade in melanoma. Turning to the study itself: Randomization was 1:1 between first-line nivolumab→ipilimumab and ipilimumab→nivolumab. Matched biopsies came pretreatment and at week 13 for approximately 21 patients. Broader study findings: For nivolumab-first patients, baseline tumor clonality was associated with response. Patients with week-13 increases in T-cell fraction and clonality benefited about 30 times more often.

Generated by immunoSEQ multiplex PCR, the TCRdb table keeps only in-frame clones and is missing some. The table lists about 37,000 clones, under 35% of them singletons, with under 2% in the top ten. The treatment: randomized to nivolumab then ipilimumab (arm A) or the reverse (arm B). The source was tumor tissue (inferred from file names), collected from a patient given nivolumab and ipilimumab in sequence. This clonotype was sampled from a human donor with melanoma.

Here the CDR3 reads CASSPGLAEPYEQYF. CDR3 DNA sequence: TGTGCCAGCAGCCCGGGACTAGCGGAGCCCTACGAGCAGTACTTC. This chain uses TRBV7-6 with TRBJ2-7; 11 nucleotides agree with TRBD2. This CDR3 is 15 amino acids long. V was clipped by 5 bases and J by 2 bases; unmatched bases: 5. Germline-derived CDR1 and CDR2 are SGHVS and FNYEAQ.